The clone carrying this TCR beta chain was seen more than once but under ten times. Its antigen remains unknown. The CDR3 totals 17 residues. The V and J ends lost 6 bases and 4 bases, in that order; junction bases with no gene match: 12. CDR1 is MNHNS and CDR2 is SASEGT in the germline V gene. Amplified TCR beta CDR3 regions came from RNA transcripts. An initial round of RT-PCR targeting the TCR CDR3 relied on the HTBI primer set. Each CDR3 protein is one row after TCRdb ran MiXCR on the multiplex PCR reads. This table holds over 400,000 distinct CDR3 sequences, approximately 22% found once. These data are taken from a study of T cells in Graves' hyperthyroidism and ophthalmopathy. Study information: The initial diagnosis was the point when peripheral blood was collected, ahead of any treatment. Findings and limits, study-wide: Most clonotypes expanded in thyroid above 0.001 were likewise present in blood.

Diagnoses used clinical symptoms, serum thyroxine and TRAb, thyroid ultrasound and orbital computed tomography. The sample taken for sequencing was blood. The J gene is TRBJ2-2, the V gene TRBV6-1; 9 nucleotides agree with TRBD2. This sequence originates from a woman in her sixties or seventies with Graves' ophthalmopathy. The CDR3 DNA reads as TGTGCCAGCAGGGATTTAGCGGGAGTCCCGGGCACCGGGGAGCTGTTTTTT. Protein product: CASRDLAGVPGTGELFF.